Listed below are T cell receptor beta chains from one sample, sequenced in a study of identical twins. Using its own MiXCR run on the 5' RACE reads, TCRdb lists one record per CDR3 protein. This table has hundreds of thousands of distinct CDR3 sequences, around 8.3% appearing once. A further study also used this sample, focusing on yellow fever vaccine responses in identical twins.

Sequenced: PBMCs. These receptors came from a woman between 18 and 30 years old in good health. Each CDR3 is given with its conserved first and last residue. A D gene is named only where the DNA matches it firmly. The size entry is marked missing in some rows and otherwise reads once, few, many or a size class.

clone size	V gene	J gene	D gene	CDR3 DNA	CDR3 protein
-	TRBV12-3/TRBV12-4	TRBJ1-5	-	TGTGCCAGCAGTTTTGAAAATAGCAATCAGCCCCAGCATTTT	CASSFENSNQPQHF
many	TRBV10-3	TRBJ2-7	TRBD1	TGTGCCATAAGACAGGGTAGCTCCTACGAGCAGTACTTC	CAIRQGSSYEQYF
-	TRBV20-1	TRBJ2-1	-	TGCAGTGCTAGCGGGAGCCCCGAGGACAATGAGCAGTTCTTC	CSASGSPEDNEQFF
many	TRBV4-3	TRBJ2-2	TRBD2	TGCGCCAGCAACTCCGGGACTAGCGGCACCGGGGAGCTGTTTTTT	CASNSGTSGTGELFF
-	TRBV12-5	TRBJ2-3	-	TGTGCTAGTGGTTTGGTAGAGGGGTTTGCTACAGATACGCAGTATTTT	CASGLVEGFATDTQYF
few	TRBV20-1	TRBJ2-1	-	TGCAGTTCCTACGGGACGGGATACAATGAGCAGTTCTTC	CSSYGTGYNEQFF
-	TRBV28	TRBJ1-6	-	TGTGCCAGCCAACTAGGGGGGGTACCCCTCCACTTT	CASQLGGVPLHF
-	TRBV7-2	TRBJ1-2	TRBD1	TGTGCCAGCAGCTTAGCTCCGATGGGCGGGACAGCCTATGGCTACACCTTC	CASSLAPMGGTAYGYTF
many	TRBV11-2	TRBJ2-5	-	TGTGCCAGCAGCTTTGGGAGCGAGACCCAGTACTTC	CASSFGSETQYF
few	TRBV7-2	TRBJ2-7	-	TGTGCCAGCAGCCCCGGGGTAGGGGATTTCGACGAGCAGTACTTC	CASSPGVGDFDEQYF
few	TRBV5-1	TRBJ2-6	-	TGCGCCAGCAGCTTGGTGGCAGCCTCTGGGGCCAACGTCCTGACTTTC	CASSLVAASGANVLTF
many	TRBV10-3	TRBJ2-1	TRBD2	TGTGCCATCAGTGAGGATAGCGGGAGAGGATATAATAATGAGCAGTTCTTC	CAISEDSGRGYNNEQFF
few	TRBV5-8	TRBJ2-3	TRBD2	TGTGCCAGCAGCACACTGGGACTAGCGGGAGTTACAGATACGCAGTATTTT	CASSTLGLAGVTDTQYF
many	TRBV6-1	TRBJ2-3	TRBD2	TGTGCCAGCTCCGGGAGGGCCGGAGGCACAGATACGCAGTATTTT	CASSGRAGGTDTQYF